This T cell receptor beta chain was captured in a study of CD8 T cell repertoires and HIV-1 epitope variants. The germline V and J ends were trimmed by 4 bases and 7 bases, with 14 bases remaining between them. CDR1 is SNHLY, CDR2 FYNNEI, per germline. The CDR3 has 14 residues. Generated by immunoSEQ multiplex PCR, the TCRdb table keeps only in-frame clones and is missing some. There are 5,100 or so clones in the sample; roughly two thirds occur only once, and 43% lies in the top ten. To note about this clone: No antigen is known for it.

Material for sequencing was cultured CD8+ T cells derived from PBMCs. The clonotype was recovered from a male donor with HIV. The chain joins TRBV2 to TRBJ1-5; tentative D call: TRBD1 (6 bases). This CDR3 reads CASSADSIGQPQHF. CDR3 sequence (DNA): TGTGCCAGCAGTGCGGACAGTATTGGACAGCCCCAGCATTTT.